Below are 17 T cell receptor beta chains sequenced from a single sample in a study of T-cell memory formation after mild COVID-19. TCRdb re-analysed the 5' RACE reads in MiXCR, keeping a single row per CDR3 protein. The sample shows hundreds of thousands of distinct CDR3 sequences, about 20% of them seen only once. Sequencing was done on a sample of PBMCs or a T cell subset sorted from them (not recorded which). These TCRs come from an adult woman who had mild COVID-19 (a few samples of this study predate the infection). Cell type and time point are not known.

The chain combines TRBV9 with TRBJ2-3, with D possibly being TRBD1 (6 bases). V lost 6 bases, J lost 0 bases, and 11 bases lay in between. This CDR3 region has 14 residues. Germline CDR1 and CDR2: SGDLS and YYNGEE. CDR3: CASNRDRSTDTQYF. Written as DNA, the CDR3 is TGTGCCAGCAACAGGGACCGTAGCACAGATACGCAGTATTTT.

This clonotype turned up a few times. The rearrangement uses TRBV24-1 and TRBJ2-1; 9 nucleotides match TRBD2. This CDR3 has 14 residues. Germline V gives CDR1 KGHDR, CDR2 SFDVKD. Trimming took 8 bases from V and 2 from J; bases not matched to a gene: 3. CDR3 coding DNA: TGTGCCACCAACGGCGGGAGGGCCTACAATGAGCAGTTCTTC. It is translated as CATNGGRAYNEQFF.

This chain uses TRBV6-6 with TRBJ2-1; D tentatively fits TRBD1 or TRBD2 (5 bases each). The V end was cut by 7 bases, the J end by 5 bases, with 24 bases between. CDR3 length equals 17 residues. From germline, CDR1 is MNHNY and CDR2 SVGAGI (reference sequence). The CDR3 sequence: CASTHFLDPTGHNEQFF. The CDR3 DNA reads TGTGCCAGCACCCACTTTCTAGACCCCACGGGGCACAATGAGCAGTTCTTC.

This clonotype was observed many times. The rearrangement joins TRBV7-9 to TRBJ2-1; 9 bases match TRBD2. Germline V gene lookup returns CDR1 SEHNR and CDR2 FQNEAQ (reference sequence). CDR3 size: 16 residues. V lost 5 bases and J lost 7; bases outside the gene matches: 12. CDR3 amino acids: CASSLSIGLALNEQFF. The CDR3 DNA sequence: TGTGCCAGCAGCCTAAGTATAGGACTAGCGCTTAATGAGCAGTTCTTC.

The table lists this clonotype with many counts. This chain joins TRBV5-1 and TRBJ2-3; TRBD2 matches at 15 bases. With 4 bases clipped from V and 4 bases from J, the junction kept 10 bases outside the gene matches. CDR3 size: 18 residues. Germline lookup yields CDR1 SGHRS and CDR2 YFSETQ. Written as DNA, the CDR3 is TGCGCCAGCAGCCCCGGGACTAGCGGGGGGCCGAGGGCAGATACGCAGTATTTT. Its protein product is CASSPGTSGGPRADTQYF.

V and J are TRBV12-3 or TRBV12-4 and TRBJ2-7; TRBD2 matches 12 bases. V lost 5 bases, J lost 6 bases, and 5 bases stayed unmatched. The CDR3 spans 14 residues. CDR3 protein: CASSQTSGSSEQYF. CDR3 bases: TGTGCCAGCAGTCAGACTAGCGGGAGTAGCGAGCAGTACTTC.

This clonotype has a handful of counts. Germline and junction disagree at one end, which may indicate a read error. The chain couples TRBV7-7 to TRBJ2-2; TRBD2 might be the D (5 bases). The CDR3 runs to 13 residues. Germline V gene sequence: CDR1 SSHAT, CDR2 FNYEAQ (reference sequence). CDR3 protein: CASSLMRDGELFF. The DNA for the CDR3 is TGTGCTAGCAGCTTAATGAGGGACGGGGAGCTGTTTTTT.

The V gene is TRBV18, the J gene TRBJ2-7; D may correspond to TRBD1 or TRBD2 (5 bases each). V was cut by 6 bases and J by 1 base, with 13 bases left in between. The germline CDR1 and CDR2 sequences are KGHSH and LQKENI. This CDR3 is 14 amino acids long. The CDR3 region has the DNA TGTGCCAGCTCCCAGGGTGACTATTCCTACGAGCAGTACTTC. It translates to CASSQGDYSYEQYF.

This clonotype was counted ten times or more. CDR3: CASSSGTRILDEQFF. CDR3 in DNA: TGTGCCAGCAGCTCCGGGACTAGAATTTTGGATGAGCAGTTCTTC. The chain has TRBV27 and TRBJ2-1, with 8 bases matching TRBD2. CDR1 MNHEY and CDR2 SMNVEV come from the germline V gene (reference sequence). Losses at the gene ends were 6 bases for V and 8 bases for J; bases not matched to a gene: 12. This CDR3 is built from 15 residues.

This clonotype has a handful of counts. This chain connects TRBV7-3 to TRBJ2-7; 7 nucleotides line up with TRBD1. V lost 4 bases to trimming and J lost 1 base; unmatched junction nucleotides: 7. CDR3 size: 15 residues. Germline values: CDR1 SGHTA, CDR2 FQGTGA. CDR3 sequence reads: CASSSYRGSSYEQYF. In DNA, the CDR3 is TGTGCCAGCAGCTCTTACAGGGGTTCTTCCTACGAGCAGTACTTC.

This chain connects TRBV7-2 to TRBJ1-1; 7 nucleotides line up with TRBD1. Looked up from germline, CDR1 is SGHTA and CDR2 is FQGNSA. The CDR3 sequence is 14 residues long. Trimming took 3 bases from V and 5 from J; bases not matched to a gene: 6. The CDR3 nucleotides read TGTGCCAGCAGCTTTTTCCAGGGGGATACTGAAGCTTTCTTT. It is translated as CASSFFQGDTEAFF. The full variable domain, with the rest looked up from reference TRBV7-2 and TRBJ1-1, is GAGVSQSPSNKVTEKGKDVELRCDPISGHTALYWYRQSLGQGLEFLIYFQGNSAPDKSGLPSDRFSAERTGGSVSTLTIQRTQQEDSAVYLCASSFFQGDTEAFFGQGTRLTVV.

J is TRBJ1-1 and V is TRBV7-9, with D maybe TRBD1 (6 bases). There are 14 residues in the CDR3. Germline assignment: CDR1 SEHNR and CDR2 FQNEAQ (reference sequence). V was pared by 3 bases and J by 4 bases, with 12 bases between. CDR3 residues: CASSLGGGLTEAFF. CDR3 DNA sequence: TGTGCCAGCAGCTTGGGAGGGGGGCTCACTGAAGCTTTCTTT.

This rearrangement joins TRBV6-2 or TRBV6-3 to TRBJ2-1; 9 positions agree with TRBD2. CDR1 and CDR2 (germline): MNHEY, SVGEGT. This CDR3 spans 14 amino acids. V lost 2 bases and J lost 7; bases outside the gene matches: 3. The CDR3 protein is CASSYLAGTNEQFF. CDR3 sequence (DNA): TGTGCCAGCAGTTACCTAGCGGGGACAAATGAGCAGTTCTTC.

The V gene is TRBV5-8, the J gene TRBJ1-1; D gene ambiguous. V was cut by 2 bases and J by 5 bases, with 10 bases left in between. The CDR3 covers 13 residues. Germline V lookup: CDR1 SGHTS, CDR2 YDEGEE. The DNA for the CDR3 is TGTGCCAGCAGCTTAGCCGGGAAAACTGAAGCTTTCTTT. Translated: CASSLAGKTEAFF.

The chain carries TRBV5-1 and TRBJ2-3, with 10 bases lining up with TRBD2. CDR1 is SGHRS and CDR2 is YFSETQ in the germline V gene. V lost 0 bases and J lost 4; bases outside the gene matches: 2. The CDR3 extends over 15 amino acids. The DNA for the CDR3 is TGCGCCAGCAGCTTGGACAGCGGGGGGGCAGATACGCAGTATTTT. This sequence encodes CASSLDSGGADTQYF.

This clonotype was picked up a small number of times. This rearrangement joins TRBV7-8 to TRBJ2-1, with 8 bases matching TRBD2. CDR1 and CDR2 (germline): SGHVS, FQNEAQ. The CDR3 has 14 amino acids. V lost 5 bases, J lost 6 bases, and 6 bases stayed unmatched. CDR3 sequence: CASSPLSGSNEQFF. DNA for the CDR3: TGTGCCAGCAGCCCACTGAGCGGGAGCAATGAGCAGTTCTTC.

The rearrangement links TRBV4-1 to TRBJ2-3, with TRBD1 as a possible D gene (6 bases). Between the trimmed V and J ends, which lost 0 bases and 3 bases, there was a span of 13 bases. This CDR3 spans 16 amino acids. The germline gives CDR1 MGHRA, CDR2 YSYEKL. CDR3 nucleotides: TGCGCCAGCAGCCAAGATCTAGGCCAGGGGACAGATACGCAGTATTTT. Translation gives CASSQDLGQGTDTQYF.